Listed below are T cell receptor beta chains from one sample, sequenced in a study of blood T cell repertoires in COVID-19. Produced via immunoSEQ multiplex PCR; TCRdb's table is partial and in-frame only. Of approximately 240,000 clones in the sample, approximately 85% are singletons; the top ten hold more than 4%. What was sequenced was peripheral blood. The receptors originated from a man in his fifties or sixties with acute or convalescent COVID-19. CDR3s include the opening cysteine and the closing phenylalanine or tryptophan. D genes are given only for firm matches. For some rows the clone size is stated as once, few or many, or as a class when expanded; others skip it.

j_call,clone_size,d_call,v_call,cdr3_nt,cdr3_aa
TRBJ1-5,.,TRBD1,TRBV5-1,TGCGCCAGCAGCGAGGCAGGGGGCTATGGGGGCAATCAGCCCCAGCATTTT,CASSEAGGYGGNQPQHF
TRBJ1-1,.,.,TRBV2,TGTGCCAGCAACGACGCGGGGACTGAAGCTTTCTTT,CASNDAGTEAFF
TRBJ2-7,.,TRBD1,TRBV4-1,TGCGCCAGCAGCGCAAGGACAGGGGGCTACGAGCAGTACTTC,CASSARTGGYEQYF
TRBJ1-2,.,.,TRBV6-5,TGTGCCAGCAGGGGACCACAGGGCTGGGGCTACACCTTC,CASRGPQGWGYTF
TRBJ2-3,.,TRBD1,TRBV10-2,TGCGCTATAGCAGAGGGGGCCTCGGTTGATACGCAGTATTTT,CAIAEGASVDTQYF
TRBJ2-7,.,TRBD1,TRBV30,TGTGCCTGGAGTGAGGGACAGGGGCAACTACGAGTGCAGTACTTC,CAWSEGQGQLRVQYF
TRBJ2-1,once,TRBD1,TRBV30,TGTGCCTGGAGTCGGACAGGGCTGAGGAATGAGCAGTTCTTC,CAWSRTGLRNEQFF
TRBJ2-3,.,.,TRBV6-5,TGTGCCAGCAGTTACTCGTACAGGAGCACAGATACGCAGTATTTT,CASSYSYRSTDTQYF
TRBJ2-7,.,TRBD1,TRBV25-1,TGTGCCAGCAGTGAATACAGGGGGCACGGCGAGCAGTACTTC,CASSEYRGHGEQYF
TRBJ2-7,.,TRBD2,TRBV19,TGTGCCAGTAGTATGGGGACTAGCGGGAGGGAGCAGTACTTC,CASSMGTSGREQYF
TRBJ2-1,few,TRBD2,TRBV6-6,TGTGCCAGCAGTCGACAAACTAGCGGCTCCTACAATGAGCAGTTCTTC,CASSRQTSGSYNEQFF
TRBJ2-1,.,.,TRBV6-5,TGTGCCAGCAGTCCAGGGAACGGAATATACAATGAGCAGTTCTTC,CASSPGNGIYNEQFF
TRBJ2-2,.,TRBD1,TRBV18,TGTGCCAGCTCCACCGGACAGGGGGTCTGGGAGCTGTTTTTT,CASSTGQGVWELFF
TRBJ2-1,.,.,TRBV11-3,TGTGCCAGCAGCTTAGCCCGTGAGCAGTTCTTC,CASSLAREQFF
TRBJ2-7,few,.,TRBV9,TGTGCCAGCAGCGTAGAGGACTACGCCTACGAGCAGTACTTC,CASSVEDYAYEQYF
TRBJ2-3,.,TRBD2,TRBV6-5,TGTGCCAGCAGGAGGAGCGGGGAAAGCACAGATACGCAGTATTTT,CASRRSGESTDTQYF
TRBJ2-7,.,.,TRBV19,TGTGCCAGTAGTATTGGGAAACAGGGCCCGCCGGGCTACGAGCAGTACTTC,CASSIGKQGPPGYEQYF
TRBJ2-1,.,.,TRBV2,TGTGCCAGCAGTGCCAGCAGGGCAACCTACAATGAGCAGTTCTTC,CASSASRATYNEQFF
TRBJ2-7,.,TRBD2,TRBV3-1/TRBV3-2,TGTGCCAGCAGCCCAGGACTAGCGTTATCCTACGAGCAGTACTTC,CASSPGLALSYEQYF
TRBJ1-2,.,.,TRBV7-8,TGTGCCAGCAGCTTAGGACAGAGGTTTGGCTACACCTTC,CASSLGQRFGYTF
TRBJ1-6,.,TRBD1,TRBV19,TGTGCCAGTAGCAAAGACAGGGGGGATTATTCACCCCTCCACTTT,CASSKDRGDYSPLHF
TRBJ2-2,.,TRBD2,TRBV9,TGTGCCAGCAGCGTGAGCGGGACGAACACCGGGGAGCTGTTTTTT,CASSVSGTNTGELFF
TRBJ2-7,.,TRBD2,TRBV15,TGTGCCACCAGCAGAGAAATCGGGACTAGCATTGAGCAGTACTTC,CATSREIGTSIEQYF
TRBJ2-7,.,TRBD2,TRBV9,TGTGCCAGCAGCGTAGGCGGGACTAGCGATTACGAGCAGTACTTC,CASSVGGTSDYEQYF
TRBJ2-7,.,.,TRBV4-2,TGTGCCAGCAGCCAATCGTGGGAAAAGGAGGGGCCCTACGAGCAGTACTTC,CASSQSWEKEGPYEQYF
TRBJ2-2,few,TRBD2,TRBV29-1,TGCAGCGCCCAAGGGACTAGCGGGAGCTCTTACGCGAACACCGGGGAGCTGTTTTTT,CSAQGTSGSSYANTGELFF
TRBJ1-6,.,.,TRBV18,TGTGCCAGCTCACCCTCCTTACAGAATTATAATTCACCCCTCCACTTT,CASSPSLQNYNSPLHF
TRBJ2-2,.,.,TRBV18,TGTGCCAGCTCCTTTACGGAAGTGAAAGGGGGAATCACCGGGGAGCTGTTTTTT,CASSFTEVKGGITGELFF
TRBJ1-5,.,TRBD1,TRBV2,TGTGCCAGCAGAGGCCCCGGGACAGTTAATCAGCCCCAGCATTTT,CASRGPGTVNQPQHF
TRBJ2-2,many,.,TRBV27,TGTGCCAGCAGTTTTGGCCCGGGACTTCACACCGGGGAGCTGTTTTTT,CASSFGPGLHTGELFF
TRBJ2-5,.,.,TRBV30,TGTGCCTGGAGGTCAGGCCATCAAGAGACCCAGTACTTC,CAWRSGHQETQYF
TRBJ2-1,.,.,TRBV3-1/TRBV3-2,TGTGCCAGCAGCCAAGGCCTGGGACTGAGCTCCTACAATGAGCAGTTCTTC,CASSQGLGLSSYNEQFF